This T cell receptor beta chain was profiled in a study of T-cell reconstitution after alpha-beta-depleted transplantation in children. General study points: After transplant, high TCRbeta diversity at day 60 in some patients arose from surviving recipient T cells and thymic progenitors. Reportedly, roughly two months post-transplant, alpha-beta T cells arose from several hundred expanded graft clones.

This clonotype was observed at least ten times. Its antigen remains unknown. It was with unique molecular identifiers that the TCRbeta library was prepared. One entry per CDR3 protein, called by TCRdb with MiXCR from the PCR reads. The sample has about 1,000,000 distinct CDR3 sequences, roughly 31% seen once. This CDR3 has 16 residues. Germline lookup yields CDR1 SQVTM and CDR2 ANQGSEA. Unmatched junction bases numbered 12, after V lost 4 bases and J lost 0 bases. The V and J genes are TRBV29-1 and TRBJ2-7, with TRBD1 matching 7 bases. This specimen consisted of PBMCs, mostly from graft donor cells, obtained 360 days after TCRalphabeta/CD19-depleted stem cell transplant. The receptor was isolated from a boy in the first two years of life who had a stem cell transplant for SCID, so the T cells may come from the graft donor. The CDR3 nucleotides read TGCAGCGTTGGGGGGACAGCTAGCAGGGGCTCCTACGAGCAGTACTTC. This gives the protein CSVGGTASRGSYEQYF.